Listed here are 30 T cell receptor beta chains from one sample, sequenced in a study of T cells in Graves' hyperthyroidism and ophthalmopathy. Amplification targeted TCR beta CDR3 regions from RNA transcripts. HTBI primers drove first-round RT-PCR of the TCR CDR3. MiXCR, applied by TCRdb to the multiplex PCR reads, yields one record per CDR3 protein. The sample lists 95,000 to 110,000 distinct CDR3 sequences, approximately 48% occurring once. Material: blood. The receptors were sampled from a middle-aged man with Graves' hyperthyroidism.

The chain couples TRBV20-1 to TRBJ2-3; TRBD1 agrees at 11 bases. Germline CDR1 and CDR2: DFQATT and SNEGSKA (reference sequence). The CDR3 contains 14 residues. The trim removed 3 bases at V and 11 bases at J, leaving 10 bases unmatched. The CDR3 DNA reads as TGCAGTGCTAGGGACAGGGGGCGAAACAATGAGCAGTATTTT. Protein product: CSARDRGRNNEQYF.

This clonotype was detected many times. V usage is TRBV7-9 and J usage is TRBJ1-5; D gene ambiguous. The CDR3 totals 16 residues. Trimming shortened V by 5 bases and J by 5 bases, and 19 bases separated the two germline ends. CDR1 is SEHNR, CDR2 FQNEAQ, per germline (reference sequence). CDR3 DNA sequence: TGTGCCAGCAGCCCAAACCGAGACACATCCCATCAGCCCCAGCATTTT. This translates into CASSPNRDTSHQPQHF.

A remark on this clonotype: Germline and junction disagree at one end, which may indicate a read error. The chain's CDR3 is CASSEVGGAKNIQHF. In DNA form, the CDR3 reads TGTGCCAGCAGCGAAGTTGGAGGGGCCAAAAACATTCAGCACTTC. The chain is built from TRBV2 and TRBJ2-4, with D possibly being TRBD2 (6 bases). Germline CDR1 is SNHLY and CDR2 is FYNNEI. The CDR3 sequence is 15 residues long.

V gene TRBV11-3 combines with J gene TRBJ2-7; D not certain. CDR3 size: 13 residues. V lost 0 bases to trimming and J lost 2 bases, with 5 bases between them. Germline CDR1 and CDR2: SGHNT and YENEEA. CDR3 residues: CASSLDGTYEQYF. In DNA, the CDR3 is TGTGCCAGCAGCTTAGACGGTACCTACGAGCAGTACTTC.

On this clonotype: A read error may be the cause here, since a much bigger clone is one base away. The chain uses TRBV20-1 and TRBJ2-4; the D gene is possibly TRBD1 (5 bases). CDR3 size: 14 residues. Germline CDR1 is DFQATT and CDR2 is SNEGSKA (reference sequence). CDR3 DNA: TGCAGTGCTAGAGATAGCTTCGATGAGGACATTCAGCACTTC. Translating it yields CSARDSFDEDIQHF.

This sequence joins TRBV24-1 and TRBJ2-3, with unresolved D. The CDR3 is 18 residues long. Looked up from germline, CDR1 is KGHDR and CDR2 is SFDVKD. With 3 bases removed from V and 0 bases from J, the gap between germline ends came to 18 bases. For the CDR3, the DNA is TGTGCCACCAGTGATGCCAGCAGCTTCGACGGAAGCACAGATACGCAGTATTTT. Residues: CATSDASSFDGSTDTQYF.

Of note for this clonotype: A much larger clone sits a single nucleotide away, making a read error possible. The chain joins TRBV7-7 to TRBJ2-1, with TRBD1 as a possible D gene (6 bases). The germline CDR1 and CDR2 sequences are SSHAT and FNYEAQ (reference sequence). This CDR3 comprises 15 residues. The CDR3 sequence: CASSRTAGSCNEQFF. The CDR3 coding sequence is TGCGCCAGCAGCCGGACAGCAGGGTCCTGCAATGAGCAGTTCTTC.

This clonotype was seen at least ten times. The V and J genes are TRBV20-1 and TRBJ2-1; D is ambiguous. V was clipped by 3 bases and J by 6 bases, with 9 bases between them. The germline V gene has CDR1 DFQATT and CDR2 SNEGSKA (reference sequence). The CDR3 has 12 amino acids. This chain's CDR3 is CSASRAGNEQFF. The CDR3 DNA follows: TGCAGTGCTAGTAGAGCCGGCAATGAGCAGTTCTTC.

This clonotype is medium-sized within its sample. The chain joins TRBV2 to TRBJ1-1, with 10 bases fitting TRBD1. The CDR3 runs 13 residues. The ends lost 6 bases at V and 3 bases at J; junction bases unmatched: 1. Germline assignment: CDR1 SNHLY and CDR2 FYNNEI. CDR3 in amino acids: CASRTGGDTEAFF. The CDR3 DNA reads TGTGCCAGCAGGACAGGGGGCGACACTGAAGCTTTCTTT.

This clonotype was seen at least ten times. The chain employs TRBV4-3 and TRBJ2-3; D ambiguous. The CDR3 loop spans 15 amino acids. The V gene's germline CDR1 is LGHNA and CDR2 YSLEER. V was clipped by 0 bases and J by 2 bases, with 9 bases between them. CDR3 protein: CASSQDIGYTDTQYF. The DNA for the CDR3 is TGCGCCAGCAGCCAAGATATCGGATACACAGATACGCAGTATTTT.

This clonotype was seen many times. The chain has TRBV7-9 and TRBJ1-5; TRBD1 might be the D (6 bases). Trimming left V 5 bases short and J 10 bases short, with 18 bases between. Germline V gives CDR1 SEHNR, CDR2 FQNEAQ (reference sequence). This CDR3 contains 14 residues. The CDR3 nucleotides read TGTGCCAGCAGCCGTCAGGGGTCGCCAAATCCCCAGCATTTT. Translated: CASSRQGSPNPQHF.

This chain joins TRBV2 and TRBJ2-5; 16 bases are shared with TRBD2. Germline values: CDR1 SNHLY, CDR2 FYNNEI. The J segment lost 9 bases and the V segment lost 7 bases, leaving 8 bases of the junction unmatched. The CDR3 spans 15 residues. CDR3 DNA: TGTGCCAGCAAAGGGACTAGCGGGGGGGCGGAGGCCCAGTACTTC. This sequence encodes CASKGTSGGAEAQYF.

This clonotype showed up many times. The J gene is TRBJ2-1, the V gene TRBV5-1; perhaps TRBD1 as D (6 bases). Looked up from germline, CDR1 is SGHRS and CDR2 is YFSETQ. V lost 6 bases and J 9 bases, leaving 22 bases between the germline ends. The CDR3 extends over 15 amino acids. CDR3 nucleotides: TGCGCCAGCACCGTGGGTGTAGGGGGTTCGTTTGAGCAGTTCTTC. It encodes CASTVGVGGSFEQFF.

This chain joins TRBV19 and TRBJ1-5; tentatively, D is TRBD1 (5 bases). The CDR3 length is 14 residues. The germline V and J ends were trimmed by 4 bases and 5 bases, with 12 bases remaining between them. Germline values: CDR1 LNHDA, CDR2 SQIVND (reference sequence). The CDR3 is CASSRGGEDQPQHF. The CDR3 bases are TGTGCCAGTAGTAGGGGGGGGGAGGATCAGCCCCAGCATTTT.

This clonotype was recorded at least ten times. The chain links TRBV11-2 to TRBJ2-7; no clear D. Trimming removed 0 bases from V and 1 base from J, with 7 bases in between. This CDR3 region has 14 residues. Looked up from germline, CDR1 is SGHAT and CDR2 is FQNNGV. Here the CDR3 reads CASSLDQRSYEQYF. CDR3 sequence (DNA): TGTGCCAGCAGCTTAGATCAACGTTCCTACGAGCAGTACTTC.

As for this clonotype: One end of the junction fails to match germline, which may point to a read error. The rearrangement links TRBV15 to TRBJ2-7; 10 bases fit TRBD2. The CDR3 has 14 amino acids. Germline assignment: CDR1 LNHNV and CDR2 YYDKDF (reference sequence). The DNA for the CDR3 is TGTGCCGCCAGCAGGACTAGCGGATCCTACGAGCAGTACTTC. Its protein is CAASRTSGSYEQYF.

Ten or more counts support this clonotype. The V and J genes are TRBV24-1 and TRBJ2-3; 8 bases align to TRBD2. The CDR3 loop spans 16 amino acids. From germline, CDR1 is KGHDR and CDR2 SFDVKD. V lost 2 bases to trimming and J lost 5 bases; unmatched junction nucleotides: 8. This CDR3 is CATSDSNPGGRDTQYF. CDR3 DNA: TGTGCCACCAGTGATTCAAACCCGGGGGGGAGAGATACGCAGTATTTT.

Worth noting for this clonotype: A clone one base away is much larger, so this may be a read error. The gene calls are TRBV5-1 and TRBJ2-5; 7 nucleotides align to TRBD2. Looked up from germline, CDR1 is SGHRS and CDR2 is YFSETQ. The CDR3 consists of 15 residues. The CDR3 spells CASRPSQRGQGTQYF. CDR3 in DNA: TGCGCCAGCAGACCGAGCCAGCGGGGCCAAGGGACCCAGTACTTC.

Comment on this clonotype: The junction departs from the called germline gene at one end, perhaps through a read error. This CDR3 is CATSREEAYAQYF. For the CDR3, the DNA is TGTGCCACCAGCAGAGAAGAGGCCTACGCGCAGTACTTC. The genes are TRBV15 and TRBJ2-7, with D unresolved. Germline assignment: CDR1 LNHNV and CDR2 YYDKDF (reference sequence). The CDR3 has 13 amino acids.

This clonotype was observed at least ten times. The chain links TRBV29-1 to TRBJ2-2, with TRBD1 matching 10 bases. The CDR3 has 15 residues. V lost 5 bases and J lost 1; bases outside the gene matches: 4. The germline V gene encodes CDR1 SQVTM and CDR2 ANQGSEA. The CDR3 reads CSVSGTGVNTGELFF. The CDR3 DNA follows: TGCAGCGTTTCCGGGACAGGGGTGAACACCGGGGAGCTGTTTTTT.

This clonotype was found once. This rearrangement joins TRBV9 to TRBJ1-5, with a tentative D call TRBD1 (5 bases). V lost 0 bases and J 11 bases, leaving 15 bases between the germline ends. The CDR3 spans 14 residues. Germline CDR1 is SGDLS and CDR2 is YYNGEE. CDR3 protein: CASSVGAGRETQHF. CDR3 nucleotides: TGTGCCAGCAGCGTAGGGGCAGGGCGGGAGACCCAGCATTTT.

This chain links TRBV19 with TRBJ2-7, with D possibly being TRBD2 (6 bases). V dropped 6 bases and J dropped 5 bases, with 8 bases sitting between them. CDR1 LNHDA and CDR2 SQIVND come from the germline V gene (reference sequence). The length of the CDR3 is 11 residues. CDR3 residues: CASSTGDEQYF. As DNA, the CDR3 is TGTGCCAGTAGCACGGGAGACGAGCAGTACTTC.

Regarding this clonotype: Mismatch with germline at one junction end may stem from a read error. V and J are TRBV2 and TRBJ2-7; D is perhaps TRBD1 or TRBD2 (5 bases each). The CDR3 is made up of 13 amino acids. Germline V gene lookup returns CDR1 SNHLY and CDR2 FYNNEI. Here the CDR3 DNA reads TGTGCCAGCAGCCGGGGCTCCCCCTACGAGCAGCACTTC. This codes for CASSRGSPYEQHF.

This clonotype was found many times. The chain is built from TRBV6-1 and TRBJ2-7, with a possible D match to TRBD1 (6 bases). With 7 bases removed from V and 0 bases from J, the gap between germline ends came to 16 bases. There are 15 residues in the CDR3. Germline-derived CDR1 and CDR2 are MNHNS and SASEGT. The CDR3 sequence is CASILGQWSSYEQYF. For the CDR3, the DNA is TGTGCCAGCATCCTAGGACAGTGGAGCTCCTACGAGCAGTACTTC.

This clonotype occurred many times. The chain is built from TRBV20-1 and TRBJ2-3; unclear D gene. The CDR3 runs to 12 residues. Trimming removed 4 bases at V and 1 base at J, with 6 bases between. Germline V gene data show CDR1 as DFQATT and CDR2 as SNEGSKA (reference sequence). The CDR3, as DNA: TGCAGTGCTACCCAGGGCACAGATACGCAGTATTTT. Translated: CSATQGTDTQYF.

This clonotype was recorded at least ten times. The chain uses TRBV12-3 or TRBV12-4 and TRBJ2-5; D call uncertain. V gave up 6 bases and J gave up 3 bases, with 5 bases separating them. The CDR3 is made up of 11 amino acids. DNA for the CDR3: TGTGCCAGCAGACAGAAAGAGACCCAGTACTTC. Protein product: CASRQKETQYF.

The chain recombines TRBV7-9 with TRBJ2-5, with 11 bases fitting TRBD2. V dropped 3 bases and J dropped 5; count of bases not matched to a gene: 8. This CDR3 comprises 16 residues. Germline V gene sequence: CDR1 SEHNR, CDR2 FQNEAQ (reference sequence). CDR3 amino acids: CASSFSSGRADETQYF. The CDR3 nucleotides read TGTGCCAGCAGCTTTAGTAGCGGGAGGGCCGATGAGACCCAGTACTTC. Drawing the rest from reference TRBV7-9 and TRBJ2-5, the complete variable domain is DTGVSQNPRHKITKRGQNVTFRCDPISEHNRLYWYRQTLGQGPEFLTYFQNEAQLEKSRLLSDRFSAERPKGSFSTLEIQRTEQGDSAMYLCASSFSSGRADETQYFGPGTRLLVL.

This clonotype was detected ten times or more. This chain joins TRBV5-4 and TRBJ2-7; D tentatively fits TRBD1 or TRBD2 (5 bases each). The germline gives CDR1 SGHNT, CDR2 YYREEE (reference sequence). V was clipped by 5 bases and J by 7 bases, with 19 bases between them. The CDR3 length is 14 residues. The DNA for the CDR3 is TGTGCCAGCAGTTACAACGGGGACCTGGGGGAGCAGTACTTC. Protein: CASSYNGDLGEQYF.

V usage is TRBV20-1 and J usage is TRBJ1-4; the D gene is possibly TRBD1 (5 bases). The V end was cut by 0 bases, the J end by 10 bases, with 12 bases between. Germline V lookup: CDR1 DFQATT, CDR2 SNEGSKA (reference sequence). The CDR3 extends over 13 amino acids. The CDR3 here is CSAREGDSVKLFF. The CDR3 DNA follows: TGCAGTGCTAGAGAAGGGGATTCTGTAAAACTGTTTTTT.

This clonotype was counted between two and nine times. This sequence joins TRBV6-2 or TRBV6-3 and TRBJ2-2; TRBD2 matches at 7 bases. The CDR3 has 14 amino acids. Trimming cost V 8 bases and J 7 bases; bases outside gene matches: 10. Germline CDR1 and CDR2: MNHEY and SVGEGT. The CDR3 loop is CASRLAAEGGELFF. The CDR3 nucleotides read TGTGCCAGCCGGCTAGCGGCTGAGGGCGGGGAGCTGTTTTTT.